Listed here is a single TCR beta chain. The data belong to a study of blood T cell repertoires in COVID-19. V was clipped by 1 base and J by 1 base, with 5 bases between them. Looked up from germline, CDR1 is LGHNA and CDR2 is YNFKEQ. This CDR3 has 14 amino acids. Profiling relied on immunoSEQ multiplex PCR, and the TCRdb table lists in-frame clones only, not all of them. Counted here are almost 35,000 clones, approximately 80% occurring once; the ten biggest clones make up roughly 29%. V is TRBV4-2 and J is TRBJ1-5; D not resolved. This TCR was recovered from a man older than 75 with acute or convalescent COVID-19. Sequenced sample: peripheral blood. CDR3 protein: CASSQGQSNQPQHF. DNA of the CDR3: TGTGCCAGCAGCCAAGGGCAGAGCAATCAGCCCCAGCATTTT.